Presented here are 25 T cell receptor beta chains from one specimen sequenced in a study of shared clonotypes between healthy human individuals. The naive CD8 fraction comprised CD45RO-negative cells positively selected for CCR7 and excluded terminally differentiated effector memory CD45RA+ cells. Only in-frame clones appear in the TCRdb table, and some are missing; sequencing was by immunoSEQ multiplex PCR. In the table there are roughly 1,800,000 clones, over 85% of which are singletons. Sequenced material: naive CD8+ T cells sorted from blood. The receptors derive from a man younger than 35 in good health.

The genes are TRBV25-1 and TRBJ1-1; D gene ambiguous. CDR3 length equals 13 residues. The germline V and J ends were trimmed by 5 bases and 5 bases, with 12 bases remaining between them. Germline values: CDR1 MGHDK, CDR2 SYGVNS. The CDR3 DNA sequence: TGTGCCAGCAGTTTGATAGCAGGAACTGAAGCTTTCTTT. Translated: CASSLIAGTEAFF.

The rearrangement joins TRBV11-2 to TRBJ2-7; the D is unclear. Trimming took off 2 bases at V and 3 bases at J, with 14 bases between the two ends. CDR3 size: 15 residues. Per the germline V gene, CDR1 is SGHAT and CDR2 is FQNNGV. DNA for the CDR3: TGTGCCAGCAGCTTAACCTCAGGACCCTTCTACGAGCAGTACTTC. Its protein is CASSLTSGPFYEQYF.

CDR3: CASSDARSYEQYF. CDR3 DNA: TGTGCCAGCAGTGACGCCAGATCCTACGAGCAGTACTTC. The chain combines TRBV6-1 with TRBJ2-7; D ambiguous. This CDR3 comprises 13 residues. Trimming removed 3 bases at V and 1 base at J, with 7 bases between. The germline gives CDR1 MNHNS, CDR2 SASEGT.

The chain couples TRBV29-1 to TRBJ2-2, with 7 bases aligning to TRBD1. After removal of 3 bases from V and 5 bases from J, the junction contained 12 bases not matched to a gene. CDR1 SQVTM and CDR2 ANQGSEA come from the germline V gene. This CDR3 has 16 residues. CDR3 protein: CSVEGLGGLRTGELFF. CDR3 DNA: TGCAGCGTTGAGGGGTTAGGGGGCCTGAGGACCGGGGAGCTGTTTTTT.

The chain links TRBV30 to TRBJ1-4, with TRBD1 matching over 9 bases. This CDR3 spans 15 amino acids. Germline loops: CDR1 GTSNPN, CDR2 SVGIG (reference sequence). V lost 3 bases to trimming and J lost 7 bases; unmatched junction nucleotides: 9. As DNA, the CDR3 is TGTGCCTGGAGGGTTGTCGGGACAGGGTCTGAAAAACTGTTTTTT. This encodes CAWRVVGTGSEKLFF.

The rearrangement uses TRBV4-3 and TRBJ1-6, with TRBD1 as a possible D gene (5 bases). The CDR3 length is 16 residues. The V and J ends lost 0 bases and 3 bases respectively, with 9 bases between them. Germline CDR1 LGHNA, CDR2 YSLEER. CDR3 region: CASSQDRGYYNSPLHF. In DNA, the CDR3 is TGCGCCAGCAGCCAAGATCGGGGGTACTATAATTCACCCCTCCACTTT.

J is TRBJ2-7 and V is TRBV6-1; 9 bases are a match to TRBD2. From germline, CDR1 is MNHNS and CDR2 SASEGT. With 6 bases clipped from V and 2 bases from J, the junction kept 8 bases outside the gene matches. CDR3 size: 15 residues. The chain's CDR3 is CASSLVSSGTYEQYF. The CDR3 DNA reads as TGTGCCAGCAGCCTCGTGTCTAGCGGGACCTACGAGCAGTACTTC.

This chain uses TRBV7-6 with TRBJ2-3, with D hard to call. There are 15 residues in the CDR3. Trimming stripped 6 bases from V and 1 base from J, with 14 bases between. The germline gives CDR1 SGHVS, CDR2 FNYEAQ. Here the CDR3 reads CASSSKASGTDTQYF. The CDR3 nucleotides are TGTGCCAGCAGTTCAAAGGCCAGCGGCACAGATACGCAGTATTTT. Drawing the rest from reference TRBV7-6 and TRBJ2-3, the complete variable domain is GAGVSQSPRYKVTKRGQDVALRCDPISGHVSLYWYRQALGQGPEFLTYFNYEAQQDKSGLPNDRFSAERPEGSISTLTIQRTEQRDSAMYRCASSSKASGTDTQYFGPGTRLTVL.

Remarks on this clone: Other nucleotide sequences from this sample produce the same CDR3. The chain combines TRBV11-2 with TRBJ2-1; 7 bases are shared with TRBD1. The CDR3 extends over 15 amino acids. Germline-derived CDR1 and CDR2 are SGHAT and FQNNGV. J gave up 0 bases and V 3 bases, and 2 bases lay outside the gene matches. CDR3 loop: CASSFGTASYNEQFF. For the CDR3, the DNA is TGTGCCAGCAGCTTCGGGACAGCCTCCTACAATGAGCAGTTCTTC.

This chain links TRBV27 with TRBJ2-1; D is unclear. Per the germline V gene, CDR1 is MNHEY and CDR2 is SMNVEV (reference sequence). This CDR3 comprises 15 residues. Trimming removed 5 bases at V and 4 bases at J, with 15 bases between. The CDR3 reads CASSDGGEPYNEQFF. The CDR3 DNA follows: TGTGCCAGCAGTGACGGCGGAGAACCATACAATGAGCAGTTCTTC.

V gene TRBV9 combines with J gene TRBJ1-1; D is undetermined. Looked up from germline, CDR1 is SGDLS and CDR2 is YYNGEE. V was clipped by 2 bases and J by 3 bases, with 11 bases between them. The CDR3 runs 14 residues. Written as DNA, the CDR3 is TGTGCCAGCAGCGTTGGCTTTGCCCACACTGAAGCTTTCTTT. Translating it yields CASSVGFAHTEAFF.

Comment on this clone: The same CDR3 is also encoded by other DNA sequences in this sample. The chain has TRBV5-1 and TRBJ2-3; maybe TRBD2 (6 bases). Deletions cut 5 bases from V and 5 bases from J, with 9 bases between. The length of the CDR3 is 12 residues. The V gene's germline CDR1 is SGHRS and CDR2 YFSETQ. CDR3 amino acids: CASSLGGDTQYF. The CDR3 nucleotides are TGCGCCAGCAGTCTGGGAGGAGATACGCAGTATTTT.

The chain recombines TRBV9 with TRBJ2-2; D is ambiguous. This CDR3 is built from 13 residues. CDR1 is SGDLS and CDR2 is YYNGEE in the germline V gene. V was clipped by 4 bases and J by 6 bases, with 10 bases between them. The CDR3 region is CASSITLAGELFF. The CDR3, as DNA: TGTGCCAGCAGCATAACGCTGGCCGGGGAGCTGTTTTTT. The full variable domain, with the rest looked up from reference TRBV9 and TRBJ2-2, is DSGVTQTPKHLITATGQRVTLRCSPRSGDLSVYWYQQSLDQGLQFLIQYYNGEERAKGNILERFSAQQFPDLHSELNLSSLELGDSALYFCASSITLAGELFFGEGSRLTVL.

The CDR3 region has the DNA TGTGCCAGCAGCTTACAGGGGGCAGCTTTCTTT. This codes for CASSLQGAAFF. The rearrangement joins TRBV5-6 to TRBJ1-1; the match to TRBD1 covers 9 bases. V shed 2 bases and J 10 bases; nucleotides not matched to a gene: 0. The CDR3 has 11 residues. Germline loops: CDR1 SGHDT, CDR2 YYEEEE.

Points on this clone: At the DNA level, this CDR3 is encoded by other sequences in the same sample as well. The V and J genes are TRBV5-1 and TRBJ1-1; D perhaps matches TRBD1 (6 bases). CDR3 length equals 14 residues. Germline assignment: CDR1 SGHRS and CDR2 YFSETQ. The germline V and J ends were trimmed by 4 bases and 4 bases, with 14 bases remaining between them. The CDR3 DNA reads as TGCGCCAGCAGCCTTCGCACAGGGAGCACTGAAGCTTTCTTT. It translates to CASSLRTGSTEAFF.

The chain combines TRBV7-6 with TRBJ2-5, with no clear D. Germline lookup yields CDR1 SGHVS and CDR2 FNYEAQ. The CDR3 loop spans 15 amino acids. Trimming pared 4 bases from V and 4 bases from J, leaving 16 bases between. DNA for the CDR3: TGTGCCAGCAGCTCCCTCCAGGTGACGGGAGAGACCCAGTACTTC. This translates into CASSSLQVTGETQYF.

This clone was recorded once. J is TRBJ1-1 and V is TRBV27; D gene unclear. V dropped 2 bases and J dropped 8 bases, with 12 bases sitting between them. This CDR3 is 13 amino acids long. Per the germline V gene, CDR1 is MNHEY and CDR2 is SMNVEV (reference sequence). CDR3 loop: CASSLVSGTEAFF. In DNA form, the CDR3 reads TGTGCCAGCAGTTTAGTATCGGGTACAGAAGCTTTCTTT.

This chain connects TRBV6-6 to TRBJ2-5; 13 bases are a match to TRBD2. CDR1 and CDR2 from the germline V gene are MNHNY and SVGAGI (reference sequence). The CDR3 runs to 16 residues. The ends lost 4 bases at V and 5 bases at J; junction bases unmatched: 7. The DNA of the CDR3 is TGTGCCAGCAGTTCCGGGACTAGCGGGATCGGGGAGACCCAGTACTTC. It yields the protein CASSSGTSGIGETQYF.

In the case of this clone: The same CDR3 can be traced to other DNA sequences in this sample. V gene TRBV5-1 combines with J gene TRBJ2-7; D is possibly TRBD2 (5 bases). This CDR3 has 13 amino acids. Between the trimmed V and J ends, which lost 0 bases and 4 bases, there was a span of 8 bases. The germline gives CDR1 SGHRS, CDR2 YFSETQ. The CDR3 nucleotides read TGCGCCAGCAGCTTGGGTGCGGGTTACGAGCAGTACTTC. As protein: CASSLGAGYEQYF.

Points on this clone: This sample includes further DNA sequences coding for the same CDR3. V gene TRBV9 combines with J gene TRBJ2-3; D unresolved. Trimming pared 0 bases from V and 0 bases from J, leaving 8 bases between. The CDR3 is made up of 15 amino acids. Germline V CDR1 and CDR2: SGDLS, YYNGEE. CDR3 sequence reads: CASSVGGSSTDTQYF. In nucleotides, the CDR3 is TGTGCCAGCAGCGTAGGTGGGTCTAGCACAGATACGCAGTATTTT.

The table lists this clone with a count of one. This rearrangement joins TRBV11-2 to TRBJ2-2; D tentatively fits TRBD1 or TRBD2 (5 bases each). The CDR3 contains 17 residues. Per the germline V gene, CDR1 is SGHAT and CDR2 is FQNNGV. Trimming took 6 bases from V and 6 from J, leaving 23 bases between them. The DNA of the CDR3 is TGTGCCAGCAGTGGACTTACCGGGACCGCACACGCCGGGGAGCTGTTTTTT. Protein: CASSGLTGTAHAGELFF.

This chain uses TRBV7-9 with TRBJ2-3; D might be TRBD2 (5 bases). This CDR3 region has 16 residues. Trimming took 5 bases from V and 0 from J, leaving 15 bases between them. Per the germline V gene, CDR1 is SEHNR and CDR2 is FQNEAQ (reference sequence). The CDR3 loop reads CASSPPGGTSTDTQYF. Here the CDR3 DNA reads TGTGCCAGCAGCCCACCAGGAGGCACTAGCACAGATACGCAGTATTTT.

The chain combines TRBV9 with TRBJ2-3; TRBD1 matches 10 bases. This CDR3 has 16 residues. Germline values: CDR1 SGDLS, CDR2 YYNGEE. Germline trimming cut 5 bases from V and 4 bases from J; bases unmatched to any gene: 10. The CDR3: CASSEYGTGVPDTQYF. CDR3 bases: TGTGCCAGCAGTGAGTACGGGACAGGGGTTCCAGATACGCAGTATTTT. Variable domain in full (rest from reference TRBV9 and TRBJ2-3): DSGVTQTPKHLITATGQRVTLRCSPRSGDLSVYWYQQSLDQGLQFLIQYYNGEERAKGNILERFSAQQFPDLHSELNLSSLELGDSALYFCASSEYGTGVPDTQYFGPGTRLTVL.

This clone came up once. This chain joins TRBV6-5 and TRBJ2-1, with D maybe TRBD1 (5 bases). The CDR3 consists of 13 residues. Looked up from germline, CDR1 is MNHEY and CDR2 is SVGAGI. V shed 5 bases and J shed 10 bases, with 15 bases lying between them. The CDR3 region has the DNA TGTGCCAGCAGTCCACAGGCGCCCGGGGAGCAGTTCTTC. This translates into CASSPQAPGEQFF.

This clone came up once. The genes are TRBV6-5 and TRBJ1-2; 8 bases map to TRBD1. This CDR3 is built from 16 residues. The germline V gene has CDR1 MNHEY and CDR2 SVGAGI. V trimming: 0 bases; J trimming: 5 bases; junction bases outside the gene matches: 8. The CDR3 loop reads CASSYSDQGADYGYTF. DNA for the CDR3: TGTGCCAGCAGTTACTCTGACCAGGGGGCAGATTATGGCTACACCTTC.